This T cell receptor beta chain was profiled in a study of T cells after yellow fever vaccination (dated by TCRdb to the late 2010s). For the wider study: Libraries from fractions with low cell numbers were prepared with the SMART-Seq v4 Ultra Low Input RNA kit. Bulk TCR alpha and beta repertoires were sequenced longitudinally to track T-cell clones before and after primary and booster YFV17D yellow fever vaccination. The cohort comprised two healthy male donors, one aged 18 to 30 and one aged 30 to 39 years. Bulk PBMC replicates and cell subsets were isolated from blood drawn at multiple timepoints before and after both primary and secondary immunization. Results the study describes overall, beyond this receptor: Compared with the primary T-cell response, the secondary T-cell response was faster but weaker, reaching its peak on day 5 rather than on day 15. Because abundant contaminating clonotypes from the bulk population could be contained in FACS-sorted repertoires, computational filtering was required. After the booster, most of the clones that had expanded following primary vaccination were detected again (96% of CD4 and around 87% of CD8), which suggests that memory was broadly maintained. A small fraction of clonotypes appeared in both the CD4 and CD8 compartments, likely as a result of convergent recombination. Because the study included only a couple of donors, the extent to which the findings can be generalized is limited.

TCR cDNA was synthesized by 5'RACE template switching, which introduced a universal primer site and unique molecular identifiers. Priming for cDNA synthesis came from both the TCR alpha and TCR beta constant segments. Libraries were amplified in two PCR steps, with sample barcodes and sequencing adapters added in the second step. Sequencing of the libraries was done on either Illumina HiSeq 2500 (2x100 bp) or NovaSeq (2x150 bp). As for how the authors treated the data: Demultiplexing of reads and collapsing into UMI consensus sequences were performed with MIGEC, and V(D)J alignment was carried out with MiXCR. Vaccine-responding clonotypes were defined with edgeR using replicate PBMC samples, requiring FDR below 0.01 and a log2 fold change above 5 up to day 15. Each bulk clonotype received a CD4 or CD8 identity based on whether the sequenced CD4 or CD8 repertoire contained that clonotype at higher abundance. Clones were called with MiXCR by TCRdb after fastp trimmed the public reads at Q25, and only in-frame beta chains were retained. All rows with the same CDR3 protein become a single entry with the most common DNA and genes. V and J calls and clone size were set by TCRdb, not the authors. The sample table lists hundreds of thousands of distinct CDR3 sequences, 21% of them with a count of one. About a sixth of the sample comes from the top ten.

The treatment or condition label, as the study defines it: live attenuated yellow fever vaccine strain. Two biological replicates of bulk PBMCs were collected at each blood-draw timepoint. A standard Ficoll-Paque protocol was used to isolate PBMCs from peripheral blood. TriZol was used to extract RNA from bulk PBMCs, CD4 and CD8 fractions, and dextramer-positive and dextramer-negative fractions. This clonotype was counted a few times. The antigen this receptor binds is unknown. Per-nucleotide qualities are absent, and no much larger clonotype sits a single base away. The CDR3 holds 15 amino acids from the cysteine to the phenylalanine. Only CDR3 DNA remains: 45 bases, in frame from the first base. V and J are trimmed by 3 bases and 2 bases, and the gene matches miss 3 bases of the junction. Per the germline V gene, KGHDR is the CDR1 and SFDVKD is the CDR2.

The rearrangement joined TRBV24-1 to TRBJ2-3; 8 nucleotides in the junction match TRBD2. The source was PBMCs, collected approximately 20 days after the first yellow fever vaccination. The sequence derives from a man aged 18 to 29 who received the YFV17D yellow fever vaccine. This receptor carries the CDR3 CATSDTSGFTDTQYF. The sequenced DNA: TGTGCCACCAGTGATACTAGCGGATTCACAGATACGCAGTATTTT.